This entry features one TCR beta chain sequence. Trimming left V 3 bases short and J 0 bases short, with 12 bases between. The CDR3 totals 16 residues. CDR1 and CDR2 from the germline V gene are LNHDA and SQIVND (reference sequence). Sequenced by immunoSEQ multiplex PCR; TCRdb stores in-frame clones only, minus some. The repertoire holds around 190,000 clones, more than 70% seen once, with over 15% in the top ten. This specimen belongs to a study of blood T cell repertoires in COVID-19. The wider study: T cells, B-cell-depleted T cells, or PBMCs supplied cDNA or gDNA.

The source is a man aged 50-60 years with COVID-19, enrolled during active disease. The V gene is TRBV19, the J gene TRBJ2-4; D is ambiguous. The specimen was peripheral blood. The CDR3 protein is CASSIRNRLAKNIQYF. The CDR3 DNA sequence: TGTGCCAGTAGTATTAGAAACAGATTAGCCAAAAACATTCAGTACTTC.